The TCR beta chain described here comes from a study of blood T cell repertoires in COVID-19. Study overall: The United States, Italy and Spain were the sources of the acute and convalescent COVID-19 samples. The analysed material was cDNA or gDNA that came from T cells, B-cell-depleted T cells, or PBMCs.

In the original processing: Amplification from reference gene primers served as the basis for estimated nucleated cell counts. Assay: immunoSEQ multiplex PCR; the TCRdb copy retains only in-frame clones and omits some. The V and J calls and clone size are taken from that table; D and trimming were inferred from the DNA. The sample lists around 120,000 clones; around 82% were seen once. V lost 5 bases to trimming and J lost 0 bases; unmatched junction nucleotides: 8. The CDR3 length is 18 residues. Germline lookup yields CDR1 MNHNY and CDR2 SVGAGI (reference sequence). The TCR sequence derives from a man older than 75 with active or convalescent COVID-19. Sequencing was carried out using peripheral blood. J is TRBJ1-5 and V is TRBV6-6; 12 bases are shared with TRBD1. CDR3 nucleotides: TGTGCCAGCAGTCCTGTAGGGACAGGGGGCCGTAGCAATCAGCCCCAGCATTTT. This gives the protein CASSPVGTGGRSNQPQHF.